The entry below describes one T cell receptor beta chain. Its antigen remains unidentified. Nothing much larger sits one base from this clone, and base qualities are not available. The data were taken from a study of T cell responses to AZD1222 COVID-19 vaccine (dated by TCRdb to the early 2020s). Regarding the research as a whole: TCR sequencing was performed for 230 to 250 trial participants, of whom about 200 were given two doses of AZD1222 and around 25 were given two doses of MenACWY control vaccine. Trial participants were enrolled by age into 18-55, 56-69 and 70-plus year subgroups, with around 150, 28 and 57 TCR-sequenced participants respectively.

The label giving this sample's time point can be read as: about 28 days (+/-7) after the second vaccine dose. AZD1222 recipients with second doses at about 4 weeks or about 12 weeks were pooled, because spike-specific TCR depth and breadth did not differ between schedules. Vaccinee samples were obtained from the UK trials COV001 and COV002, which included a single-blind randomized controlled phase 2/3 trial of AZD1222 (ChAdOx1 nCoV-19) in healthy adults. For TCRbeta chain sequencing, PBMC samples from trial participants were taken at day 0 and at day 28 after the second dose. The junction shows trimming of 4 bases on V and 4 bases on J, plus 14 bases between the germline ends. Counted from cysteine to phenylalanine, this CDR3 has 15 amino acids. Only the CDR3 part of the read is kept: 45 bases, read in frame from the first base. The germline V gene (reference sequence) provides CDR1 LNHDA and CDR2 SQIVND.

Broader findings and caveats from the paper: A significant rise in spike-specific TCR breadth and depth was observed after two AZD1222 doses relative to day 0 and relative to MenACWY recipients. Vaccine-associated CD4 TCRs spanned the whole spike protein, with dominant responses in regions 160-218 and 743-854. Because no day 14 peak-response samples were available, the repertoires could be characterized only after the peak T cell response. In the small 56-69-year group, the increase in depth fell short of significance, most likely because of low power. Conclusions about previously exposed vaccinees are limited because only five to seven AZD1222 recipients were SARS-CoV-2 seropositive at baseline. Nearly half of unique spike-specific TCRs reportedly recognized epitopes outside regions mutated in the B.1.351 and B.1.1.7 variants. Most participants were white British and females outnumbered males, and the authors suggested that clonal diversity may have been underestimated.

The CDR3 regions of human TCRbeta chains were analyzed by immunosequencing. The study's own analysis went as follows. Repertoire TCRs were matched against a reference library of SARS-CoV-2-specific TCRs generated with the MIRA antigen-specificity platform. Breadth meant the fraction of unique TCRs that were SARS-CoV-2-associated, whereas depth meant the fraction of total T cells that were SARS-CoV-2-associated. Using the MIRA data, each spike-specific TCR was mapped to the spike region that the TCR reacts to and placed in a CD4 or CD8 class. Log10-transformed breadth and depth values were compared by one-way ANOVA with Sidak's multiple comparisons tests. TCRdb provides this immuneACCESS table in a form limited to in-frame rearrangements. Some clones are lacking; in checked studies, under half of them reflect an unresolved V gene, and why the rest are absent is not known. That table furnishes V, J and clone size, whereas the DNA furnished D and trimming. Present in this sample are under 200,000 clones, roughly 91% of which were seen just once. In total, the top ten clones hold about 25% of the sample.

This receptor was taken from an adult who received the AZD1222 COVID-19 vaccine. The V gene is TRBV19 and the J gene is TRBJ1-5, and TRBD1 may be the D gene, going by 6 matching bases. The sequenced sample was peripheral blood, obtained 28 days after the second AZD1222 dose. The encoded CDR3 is CASSRVGGANQPQHF. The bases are TGTGCCAGTAGTAGGGTGGGGGGGGCGAATCAGCCCCAGCATTTT.